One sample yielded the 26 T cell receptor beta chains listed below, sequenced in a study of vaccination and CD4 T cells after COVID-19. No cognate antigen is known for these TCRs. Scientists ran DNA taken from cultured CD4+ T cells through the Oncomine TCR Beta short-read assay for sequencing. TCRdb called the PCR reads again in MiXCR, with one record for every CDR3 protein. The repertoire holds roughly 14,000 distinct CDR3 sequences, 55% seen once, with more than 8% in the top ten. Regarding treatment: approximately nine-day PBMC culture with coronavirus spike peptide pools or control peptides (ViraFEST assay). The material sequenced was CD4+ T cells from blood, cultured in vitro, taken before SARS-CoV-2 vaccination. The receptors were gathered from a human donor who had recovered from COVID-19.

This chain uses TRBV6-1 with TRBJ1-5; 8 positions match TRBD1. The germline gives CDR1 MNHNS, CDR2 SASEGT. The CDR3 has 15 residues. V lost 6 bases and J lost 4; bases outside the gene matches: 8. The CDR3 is CASSDDRGRNQPQHF. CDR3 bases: TGTGCCAGCAGCGACGACAGGGGACGAAATCAGCCCCAGCATTTT.

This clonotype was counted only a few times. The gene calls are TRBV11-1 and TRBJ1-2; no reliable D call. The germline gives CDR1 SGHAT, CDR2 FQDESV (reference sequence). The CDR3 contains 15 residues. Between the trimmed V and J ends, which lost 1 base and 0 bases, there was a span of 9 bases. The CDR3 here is CASSLGNNPNYGYTF. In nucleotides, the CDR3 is TGTGCCAGCAGCTTAGGAAACAACCCTAACTATGGCTACACCTTC.

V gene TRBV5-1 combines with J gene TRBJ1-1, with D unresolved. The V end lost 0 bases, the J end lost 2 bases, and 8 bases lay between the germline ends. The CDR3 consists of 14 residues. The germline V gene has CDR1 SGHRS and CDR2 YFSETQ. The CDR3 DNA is TGCGCCAGCAGCTTGGTTTCTGGAAACACTGAAGCTTTCTTT. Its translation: CASSLVSGNTEAFF.

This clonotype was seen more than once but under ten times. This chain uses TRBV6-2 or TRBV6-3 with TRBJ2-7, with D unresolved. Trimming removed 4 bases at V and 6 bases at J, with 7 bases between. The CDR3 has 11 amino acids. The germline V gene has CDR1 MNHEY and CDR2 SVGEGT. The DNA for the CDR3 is TGTGCCAGCAGTTTCCTGGGCGAGCAGTACTTC. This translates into CASSFLGEQYF.

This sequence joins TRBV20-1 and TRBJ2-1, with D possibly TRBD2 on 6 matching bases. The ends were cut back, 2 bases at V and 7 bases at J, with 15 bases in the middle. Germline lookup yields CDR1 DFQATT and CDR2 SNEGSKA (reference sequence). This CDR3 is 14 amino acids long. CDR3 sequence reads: CSARSLAARNEQFF. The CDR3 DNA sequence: TGCAGTGCTAGATCGTTAGCGGCGCGGAATGAGCAGTTCTTC.

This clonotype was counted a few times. The CDR3 loop is CASSDSGGGRTYEQYF. As DNA, the CDR3 is TGTGCCAGCAGTGATTCGGGTGGAGGGAGAACCTACGAGCAGTACTTC. V usage is TRBV6-1 and J usage is TRBJ2-7, with D possibly matching TRBD2 (6 bases). This CDR3 is 16 amino acids long. The germline V gene has CDR1 MNHNS and CDR2 SASEGT. V shed 3 bases and J shed 2 bases, with 17 bases lying between them.

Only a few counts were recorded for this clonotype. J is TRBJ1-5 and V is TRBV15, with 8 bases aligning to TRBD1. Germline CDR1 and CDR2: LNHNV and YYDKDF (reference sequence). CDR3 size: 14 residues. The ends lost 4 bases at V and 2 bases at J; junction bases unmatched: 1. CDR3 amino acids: CATSTTGGNQPQHF. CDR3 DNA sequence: TGTGCCACCAGCACGACAGGGGGCAATCAGCCCCAGCATTTT.

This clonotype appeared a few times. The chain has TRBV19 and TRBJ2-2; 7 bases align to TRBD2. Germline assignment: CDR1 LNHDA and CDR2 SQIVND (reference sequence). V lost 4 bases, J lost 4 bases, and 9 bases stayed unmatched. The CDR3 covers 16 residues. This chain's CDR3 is CASSKLAEGTTGELFF. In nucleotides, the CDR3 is TGTGCCAGTAGTAAGCTAGCGGAGGGGACCACCGGGGAGCTGTTTTTT.

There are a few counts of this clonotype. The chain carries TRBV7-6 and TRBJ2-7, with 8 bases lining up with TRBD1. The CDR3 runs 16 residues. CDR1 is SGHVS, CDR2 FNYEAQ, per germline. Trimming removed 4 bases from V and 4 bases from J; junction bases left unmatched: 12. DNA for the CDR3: TGTGCCAGCAGCTCGTACAGGGGGACGAAGATTTACGAGCAGTACTTC. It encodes CASSSYRGTKIYEQYF.

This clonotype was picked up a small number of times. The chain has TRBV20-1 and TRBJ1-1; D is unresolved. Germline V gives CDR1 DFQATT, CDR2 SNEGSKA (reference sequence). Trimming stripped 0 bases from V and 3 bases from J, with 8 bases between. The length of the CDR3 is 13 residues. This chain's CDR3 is CSARDQPYTEAFF. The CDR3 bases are TGCAGTGCTAGAGATCAGCCCTACACTGAAGCTTTCTTT.

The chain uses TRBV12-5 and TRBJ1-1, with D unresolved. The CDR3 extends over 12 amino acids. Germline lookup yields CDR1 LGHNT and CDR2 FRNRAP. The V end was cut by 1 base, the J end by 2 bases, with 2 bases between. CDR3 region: CASGLGNTEAFF. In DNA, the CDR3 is TGTGCTAGTGGTTTGGGAAACACTGAAGCTTTCTTT.

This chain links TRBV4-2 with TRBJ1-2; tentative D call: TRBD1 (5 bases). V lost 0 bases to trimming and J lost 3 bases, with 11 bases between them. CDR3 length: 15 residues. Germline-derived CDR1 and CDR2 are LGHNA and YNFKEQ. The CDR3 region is CASSQDHRGYYGYTF. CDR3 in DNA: TGTGCCAGCAGCCAAGATCACCGGGGCTACTATGGCTACACCTTC.

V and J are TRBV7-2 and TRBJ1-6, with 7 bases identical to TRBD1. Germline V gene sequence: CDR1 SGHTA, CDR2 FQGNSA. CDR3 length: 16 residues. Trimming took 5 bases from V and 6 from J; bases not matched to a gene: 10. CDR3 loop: CASSQLSNRGNSPLHF. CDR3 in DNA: TGTGCCAGCAGCCAACTTAGTAACAGGGGTAATTCACCCCTCCACTTT. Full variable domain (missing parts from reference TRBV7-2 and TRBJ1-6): GAGVSQSPSNKVTEKGKDVELRCDPISGHTALYWYRQSLGQGLEFLIYFQGNSAPDKSGLPSDRFSAERTGGSVSTLTIQRTQQEDSAVYLCASSQLSNRGNSPLHFGNGTRLTVT.

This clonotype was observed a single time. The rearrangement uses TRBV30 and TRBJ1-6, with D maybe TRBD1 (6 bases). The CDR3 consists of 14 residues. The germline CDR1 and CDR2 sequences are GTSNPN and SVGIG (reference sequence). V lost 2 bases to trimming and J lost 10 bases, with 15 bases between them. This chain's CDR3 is CAWSSLGAGSPLHF. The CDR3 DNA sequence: TGTGCCTGGAGTAGCCTGGGGGCCGGCTCACCCCTCCACTTT.

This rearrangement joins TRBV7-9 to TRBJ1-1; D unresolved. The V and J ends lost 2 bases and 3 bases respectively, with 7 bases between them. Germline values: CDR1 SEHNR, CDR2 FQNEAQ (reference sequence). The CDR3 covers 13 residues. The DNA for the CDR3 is TGTGCCAGCAGCTTAACCGGGGACACTGAAGCTTTCTTT. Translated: CASSLTGDTEAFF.

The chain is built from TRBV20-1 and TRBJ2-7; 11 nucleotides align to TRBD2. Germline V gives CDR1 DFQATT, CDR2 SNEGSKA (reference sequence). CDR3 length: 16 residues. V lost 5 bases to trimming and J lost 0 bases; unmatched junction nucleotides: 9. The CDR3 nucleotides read TGCAGTGCTGGACCGGGGACTAGCGGCGGCTCCTACGAGCAGTACTTC. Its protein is CSAGPGTSGGSYEQYF.

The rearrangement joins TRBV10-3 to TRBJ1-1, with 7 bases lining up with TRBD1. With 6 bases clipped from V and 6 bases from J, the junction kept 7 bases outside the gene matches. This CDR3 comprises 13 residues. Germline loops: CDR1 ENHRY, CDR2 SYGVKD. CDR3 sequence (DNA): TGTGCCATCAGGGAGACAGGGTTCCCTGAAGCTTTCTTT. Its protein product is CAIRETGFPEAFF.

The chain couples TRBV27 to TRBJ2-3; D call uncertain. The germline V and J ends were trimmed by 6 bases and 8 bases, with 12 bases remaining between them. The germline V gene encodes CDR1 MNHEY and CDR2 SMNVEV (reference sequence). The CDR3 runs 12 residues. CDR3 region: CASSRSVGTQYF. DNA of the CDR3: TGTGCCAGCAGCCGCTCTGTGGGTACGCAGTATTTT.

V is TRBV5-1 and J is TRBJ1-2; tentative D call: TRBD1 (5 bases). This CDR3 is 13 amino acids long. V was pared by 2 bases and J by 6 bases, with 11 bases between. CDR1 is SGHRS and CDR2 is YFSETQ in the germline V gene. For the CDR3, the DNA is TGCGCCAGCAGCTTCTCCGGGACGGATGGCTACACCTTC. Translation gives CASSFSGTDGYTF.

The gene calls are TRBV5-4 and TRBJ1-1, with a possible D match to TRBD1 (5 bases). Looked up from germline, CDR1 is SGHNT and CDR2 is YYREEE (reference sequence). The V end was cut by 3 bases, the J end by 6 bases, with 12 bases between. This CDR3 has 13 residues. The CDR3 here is CASSSQGVPEAFF. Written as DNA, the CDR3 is TGTGCCAGCAGCTCCCAGGGAGTCCCTGAAGCTTTCTTT. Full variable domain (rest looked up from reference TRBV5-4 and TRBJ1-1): ETGVTQSPTHLIKTRGQQVTLRCSSQSGHNTVSWYQQALGQGPQFIFQYYREEENGRGNFPPRFSGLQFPNYSSELNVNALELDDSALYLCASSSQGVPEAFFGQGTRLTVV.

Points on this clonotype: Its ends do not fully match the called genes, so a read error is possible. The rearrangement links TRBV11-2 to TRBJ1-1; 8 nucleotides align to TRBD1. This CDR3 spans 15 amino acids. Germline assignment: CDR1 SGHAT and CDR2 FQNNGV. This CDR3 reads CASSQANGWDREAFF. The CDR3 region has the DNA TGCGCCAGCAGCCAGGCAAACGGGTGGGACAGGGAAGCTTTCTTT. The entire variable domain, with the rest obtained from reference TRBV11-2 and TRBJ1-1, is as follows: EAGVAQSPRYKIIEKRQSVAFWCNPISGHATLYWYQQILGQGPKLLIQFQNNGVVDDSQLPKDRFSAERLKGVDSTLKIQPAKLEDSAVYLCASSQANGWDREAFFGQGTRLTVV.

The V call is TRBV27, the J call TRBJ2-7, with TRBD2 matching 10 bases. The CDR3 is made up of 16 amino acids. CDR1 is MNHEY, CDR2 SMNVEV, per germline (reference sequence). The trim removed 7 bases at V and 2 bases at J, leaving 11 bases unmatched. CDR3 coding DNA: TGTGCCAGCAAGAGAGGACTAGCGGATTCCGCCTACGAGCAGTACTTC. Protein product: CASKRGLADSAYEQYF.

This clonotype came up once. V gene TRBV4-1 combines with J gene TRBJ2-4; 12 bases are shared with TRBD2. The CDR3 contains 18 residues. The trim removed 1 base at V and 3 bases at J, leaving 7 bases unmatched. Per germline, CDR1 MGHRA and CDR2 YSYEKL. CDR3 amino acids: CASSQGMASGRGKNIQYF. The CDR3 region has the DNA TGCGCCAGCAGCCAAGGTATGGCTAGCGGGAGGGGCAAAAACATTCAGTACTTC.

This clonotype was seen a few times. The CDR3 DNA reads as TGCAGTGCTAGTATCGGGACTCCAGACGCGGATACGCAGTATTTT. Translated, it gives CSASIGTPDADTQYF. The chain employs TRBV20-1 and TRBJ2-3; a possible D gene is TRBD2 (6 bases). In germline, CDR1 is DFQATT, CDR2 SNEGSKA (reference sequence). The CDR3 is 15 residues long. V lost 3 bases and J 6 bases, leaving 19 bases between the germline ends.

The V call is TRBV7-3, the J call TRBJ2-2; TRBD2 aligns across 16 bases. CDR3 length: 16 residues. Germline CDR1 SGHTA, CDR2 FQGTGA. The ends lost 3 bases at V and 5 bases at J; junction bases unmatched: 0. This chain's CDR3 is CASSLGLAGGTGELFF. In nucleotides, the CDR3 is TGTGCCAGCAGCTTGGGACTAGCGGGAGGGACCGGGGAGCTGTTTTTT.

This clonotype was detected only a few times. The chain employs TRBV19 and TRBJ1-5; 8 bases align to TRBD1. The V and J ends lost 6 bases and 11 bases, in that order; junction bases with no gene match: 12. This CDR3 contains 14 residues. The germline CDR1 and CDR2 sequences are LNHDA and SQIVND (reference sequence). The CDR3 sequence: CASSLGQGSGAQHF. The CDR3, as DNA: TGTGCCAGTAGCCTCGGACAGGGCTCAGGGGCCCAGCATTTT. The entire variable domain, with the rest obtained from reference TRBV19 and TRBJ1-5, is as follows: DGGITQSPKYLFRKEGQNVTLSCEQNLNHDAMYWYRQDPGQGLRLIYYSQIVNDFQKGDIAEGYSVSREKKESFPLTVTSAQKNPTAFYLCASSLGQGSGAQHFGDGTRLSIL.